The rows below give T cell receptor beta chains drawn from one sample of a study of OX40 agonist ivuxolimab in advanced cancers. The data were produced by immunoSEQ multiplex PCR, yet TCRdb's version contains in-frame clones alone and is incomplete. In the table there are some 45,000 clones, 65% to 90% of which are singletons. The sample consisted of CD4+ or CD8+ T cells sorted from blood, taken in a trial of the OX40 agonist ivuxolimab. The receptor set was obtained from an adult with an advanced solid tumor such as melanoma, head and neck, liver or kidney cancer. Both conserved end residues are trimmed from each CDR3. D genes are given only for firm matches. Not all rows give a size; the values are once, few, many and, for expanded clones, a class.

J,V,D,size,CDR3
TRBJ2-3,TRBV10-3,TRBD2,.,AVTSAAGGADTQY
TRBJ2-2,TRBV5-1,.,.,ASSPRTQVGTGELF
TRBJ1-2,TRBV21-1,.,.,ASSWVGGSIYGYT
TRBJ2-2,TRBV5-8,.,.,ASLYTGELF
TRBJ1-1,TRBV29-1,.,few,SVTEGVGNTEAF
TRBJ2-2,TRBV7-3,TRBD1,.,ASSLQGANGELF
TRBJ1-5,TRBV28,.,.,ASSLGGTNQPQH
TRBJ1-1,TRBV6-5,.,few,ASRIKGVGEAF
TRBJ1-2,TRBV6-5,.,.,ASSREPGDYGYT
TRBJ2-7,TRBV19,TRBD1,.,ASSARDRDLREQY
TRBJ2-3,TRBV10-1,TRBD1,.,ASSEGQGGGDTQY
TRBJ1-3,TRBV11-3,.,.,ASSLGSRGSSGNTIY
TRBJ2-7,TRBV7-9,.,.,ASSLAFEQY
TRBJ1-5,TRBV30,TRBD1,.,AWSPLFTGGGQPQH